These 24 T cell receptor beta chains were sequenced from one sample in a study of blood T cell repertoires in COVID-19. Measured with immunoSEQ multiplex PCR; TCRdb has only the in-frame clones, and not every one. Here the sample spans 280,000 or so clones, 70% to 90% being singletons. The specimen sequenced was PBMCs or T cells enriched from blood (not recorded which). Receptors originate from a woman between 40 and 50 years old who had recovered from COVID-19.

The chain uses TRBV7-3 and TRBJ2-6; 9 nucleotides agree with TRBD1. Germline V gene lookup returns CDR1 SGHTA and CDR2 FQGTGA. V lost 5 bases, J lost 2 bases, and 4 bases stayed unmatched. CDR3 length equals 16 residues. CDR3 coding DNA: TGTGCCAGCAGCCCGACAGGGGGGACTGGGGCCAACGTCCTGACTTTC. Encoded protein: CASSPTGGTGANVLTF.

V is TRBV11-3 and J is TRBJ2-1; a weak D match, TRBD2 (5 bases). Germline CDR1 is SGHNT and CDR2 is YENEEA. CDR3 length: 15 amino acids. Between the trimmed V and J ends, which lost 5 bases and 7 bases, there was a span of 18 bases. CDR3 amino acids: CASSRSRGVDNEQFF. In DNA form, the CDR3 reads TGTGCCAGCAGCCGGAGCCGGGGAGTAGATAATGAGCAGTTCTTC.

The J gene is TRBJ2-1, the V gene TRBV29-1; perhaps TRBD2 as D (5 bases). Trimming cost V 4 bases and J 3 bases, with 10 bases left between them. From germline, CDR1 is SQVTM and CDR2 ANQGSEA. The CDR3 sequence is 13 residues long. The CDR3 bases are TGCAGCGTTGGGGGAGTCCTCTACAATGAGCAGTTCTTC. Translating it yields CSVGGVLYNEQFF.

The chain recombines TRBV9 with TRBJ2-1; 7 nucleotides agree with TRBD2. CDR1 and CDR2 (germline): SGDLS, YYNGEE. There are 13 residues in the CDR3. V gave up 0 bases and J gave up 8 bases; unmatched junction bases: 2. The CDR3 region is CASSVGLADEQFF. For the CDR3, the DNA is TGTGCCAGCAGCGTAGGACTAGCCGATGAGCAGTTCTTC.

The V call is TRBV4-3, the J call TRBJ2-1; TRBD2 matches at 10 bases. The CDR3 sequence is 15 residues long. CDR1 LGHNA and CDR2 YSLEER come from the germline V gene. The J segment lost 5 bases and the V segment lost 1 base, leaving 2 bases of the junction unmatched. This chain's CDR3 is CASSQVAGGNNEQFF. The CDR3 DNA follows: TGCGCCAGCAGCCAAGTAGCGGGAGGAAACAATGAGCAGTTCTTC.

The genes are TRBV18 and TRBJ1-4; perhaps TRBD1 as D (5 bases). Germline assignment: CDR1 KGHSH and CDR2 LQKENI. The CDR3 totals 16 residues. V was pared by 1 base and J by 5 bases, with 14 bases between. Here the CDR3 DNA reads TGTGCCAGCTCACCACGGGGCGTCTTAGGGAATGAAAAACTGTTTTTT. Translated, it gives CASSPRGVLGNEKLFF. Drawing the rest from reference TRBV18 and TRBJ1-4, the complete variable domain is NAGVMQNPRHLVRRRGQEARLRCSPMKGHSHVYWYRQLPEEGLKFMVYLQKENIIDESGMPKERFSAEFPKEGPSILRIQQVVRGDSAAYFCASSPRGVLGNEKLFFGSGTQLSVL.

The V gene is TRBV28, the J gene TRBJ1-3, with 7 bases lining up with TRBD1. V lost 6 bases to trimming and J lost 2 bases; unmatched junction nucleotides: 7. The CDR3 totals 15 residues. Germline loops: CDR1 MDHEN, CDR2 SYDVKM. The CDR3 sequence is CASRVRDRAGNTIYF. DNA of the CDR3: TGTGCCAGCAGGGTCCGGGACAGAGCTGGAAACACCATATATTTT. The whole variable domain, filled in from reference TRBV28 and TRBJ1-3, reads DVKVTQSSRYLVKRTGEKVFLECVQDMDHENMFWYRQDPGLGLRLIYFSYDVKMKEKGDIPEGYSVSREKKERFSLILESASTNQTSMYLCASRVRDRAGNTIYFGEGSWLTVV.

This chain uses TRBV4-3 with TRBJ1-3; possibly TRBD1 for D (6 bases). Trimming cost V 0 bases and J 5 bases, with 11 bases left between them. CDR1 and CDR2 from the germline V gene are LGHNA and YSLEER. The CDR3 contains 15 residues. The chain's CDR3 is CASSQDRGSRNTIYF. The CDR3 bases are TGCGCCAGCAGCCAAGACAGGGGATCCAGAAACACCATATATTTT.

The chain carries TRBV28 and TRBJ2-3; a weak D match, TRBD2 (5 bases). CDR1 is MDHEN and CDR2 is SYDVKM in the germline V gene. CDR3 size: 14 residues. V gave up 5 bases and J gave up 9 bases, with 18 bases separating them. CDR3 bases: TGTGCCAGCAGTGCCCCTATTGGAGGCGGGACGCAGTATTTT. Its protein is CASSAPIGGGTQYF.

This chain joins TRBV7-9 and TRBJ2-7; 7 bases fit TRBD1. The ends lost 6 bases at V and 2 bases at J; junction bases unmatched: 7. This CDR3 is built from 14 residues. The germline CDR1 and CDR2 sequences are SEHNR and FQNEAQ (reference sequence). As DNA, the CDR3 is TGTGCCAGCAGTCCCCAAGGGGGCACCTACGAGCAGTACTTC. Translating gives CASSPQGGTYEQYF. Looking up the rest from reference TRBV7-9 and TRBJ2-7 gives the full variable domain: DTGVSQNPRHKITKRGQNVTFRCDPISEHNRLYWYRQTLGQGPEFLTYFQNEAQLEKSRLLSDRFSAERPKGSFSTLEIQRTEQGDSAMYLCASSPQGGTYEQYFGPGTRLTVT.

The gene calls are TRBV28 and TRBJ1-3, with D unresolved. V was shortened by 5 bases and J by 0 bases, with 11 bases between the two germline ends. This CDR3 is 15 amino acids long. Per germline, CDR1 MDHEN and CDR2 SYDVKM. CDR3 coding DNA: TGTGCCAGCAGTATACGCGGTTTCTCTGGAAACACCATATATTTT. Its protein is CASSIRGFSGNTIYF. Looking up the rest from reference TRBV28 and TRBJ1-3 gives the full variable domain: DVKVTQSSRYLVKRTGEKVFLECVQDMDHENMFWYRQDPGLGLRLIYFSYDVKMKEKGDIPEGYSVSREKKERFSLILESASTNQTSMYLCASSIRGFSGNTIYFGEGSWLTVV.

The rearrangement links TRBV18 to TRBJ2-3, with 7 bases matching TRBD2. This CDR3 spans 16 amino acids. The V gene end was trimmed by 4 bases and the J gene end by 1 base; junction bases not matched to a gene: 8. Germline V gives CDR1 KGHSH, CDR2 LQKENI. Written as DNA, the CDR3 is TGTGCCAGCTCACATGATATTGCGGGGGGCACAGATACGCAGTATTTT. Amino acids: CASSHDIAGGTDTQYF.

The chain combines TRBV10-3 with TRBJ2-1; D might be TRBD2 (6 bases). V lost 5 bases to trimming and J lost 8 bases, with 22 bases between them. The V gene's germline CDR1 is ENHRY and CDR2 SYGVKD. The CDR3 spans 16 residues. In DNA, the CDR3 is TGTGCCATCAGTCCCATAGGTGTCCCAACGGGGGATGAGCAGTTCTTC. Protein sequence: CAISPIGVPTGDEQFF.

The chain joins TRBV28 to TRBJ2-1, with 9 bases aligning to TRBD2. Trimming removed 1 base from V and 5 bases from J; junction bases left unmatched: 9. Germline CDR1 reads MDHEN; CDR2 reads SYDVKM. The CDR3 is 17 amino acids. CDR3 nucleotide sequence: TGTGCCAGCAGTTTATTTAATCCTAGCGGGGCCCACAATGAGCAGTTCTTC. It yields the protein CASSLFNPSGAHNEQFF.

V is TRBV2 and J is TRBJ1-1; TRBD1 matches at 8 bases. CDR1 and CDR2 from the germline V gene are SNHLY and FYNNEI. This CDR3 has 14 amino acids. V was pared by 7 bases and J by 1 base, with 5 bases of the junction left unmatched. The DNA of the CDR3 is TGTGCCAGCAATAGACAGGGGCCGAACACTGAAGCTTTCTTT. Translation gives CASNRQGPNTEAFF.

The rearrangement links TRBV3-1 (or the pseudogene TRBV3-2) to TRBJ1-5; D possibly corresponds to TRBD1 (5 bases). Germline assignment: CDR1 LGHDT and CDR2 YNNKEL (reference sequence). CDR3 length: 18 amino acids. With 1 base removed from V and 2 bases from J, the gap between germline ends came to 18 bases. CDR3 sequence reads: CASSQGVSGLSGNQPQHF. CDR3 DNA: TGTGCCAGCAGCCAAGGTGTTTCAGGGTTGAGCGGCAATCAGCCCCAGCATTTT.

This clone was picked up a small number of times. The genes are TRBV7-9 and TRBJ2-3; 11 bases line up with TRBD2. Germline V gives CDR1 SEHNR, CDR2 FQNEAQ (reference sequence). The CDR3 consists of 13 residues. V was pared by 10 bases and J by 9 bases, with 9 bases of the junction left unmatched. The CDR3 DNA reads TGTGCCACTTTAGCGGGAGGGGCAGGGACGCAGTATTTT. This translates into CATLAGGAGTQYF.

This chain joins TRBV7-2 and TRBJ2-5, with a weak D call TRBD1 (5 bases). Trimming removed 2 bases from V and 4 bases from J, with 23 bases in between. The CDR3 sequence is 18 residues long. Germline CDR1 SGHTA, CDR2 FQGNSA. This CDR3 reads CASSLIWRGRVSGETQYF. CDR3 bases: TGTGCCAGCAGCTTAATTTGGCGAGGCAGGGTGTCGGGAGAGACCCAGTACTTC.

V is TRBV28 and J is TRBJ1-5; TRBD1 is a possible D gene (5 bases). Trimming removed 3 bases from V and 0 bases from J, with 15 bases in between. The CDR3 runs 17 residues. The V gene's germline CDR1 is MDHEN and CDR2 SYDVKM. The chain's CDR3 is CASSFGGSAYSNQPQHF. The CDR3 DNA reads TGTGCCAGCAGTTTCGGGGGGTCAGCTTATAGCAATCAGCCCCAGCATTTT.

This sequence joins TRBV28 and TRBJ1-1, with 9 bases aligning to TRBD1. V lost 5 bases, J lost 5 bases, and 6 bases stayed unmatched. Germline CDR1 reads MDHEN; CDR2 reads SYDVKM. CDR3 length equals 14 residues. The CDR3 bases are TGTGCCAGCAGTCAACAGGGGGCGCGGACTGAAGCTTTCTTT. Protein product: CASSQQGARTEAFF.

This chain connects TRBV5-1 to TRBJ2-7; D possibly corresponds to TRBD2 (5 bases). Trimming stripped 0 bases from V and 4 bases from J, with 14 bases between. Germline-derived CDR1 and CDR2 are SGHRS and YFSETQ. The CDR3 totals 15 residues. As DNA, the CDR3 is TGCGCCAGCAGCTTGGTTGGGAGCACTTTTTACGAGCAGTACTTC. Protein sequence: CASSLVGSTFYEQYF.

The rearrangement joins TRBV12-3 or TRBV12-4 to TRBJ1-1, with 9 nucleotides matching TRBD1. V dropped 6 bases and J dropped 2; count of bases not matched to a gene: 1. There are 13 residues in the CDR3. The CDR3 sequence: CASRQGANTEAFF. The CDR3 DNA reads as TGTGCCAGCAGACAGGGGGCAAACACTGAAGCTTTCTTT.

The chain joins TRBV30 to TRBJ1-2; possibly TRBD1 for D (5 bases). The CDR3 totals 14 residues. Trimming pared 3 bases from V and 1 base from J, leaving 12 bases between. The germline gives CDR1 GTSNPN, CDR2 SVGIG (reference sequence). CDR3 nucleotide sequence: TGTGCCTGGAGCCCTTTTGACAGTAACTATGGCTACACCTTC. It codes for CAWSPFDSNYGYTF.

V gene TRBV18 combines with J gene TRBJ2-4; TRBD1 agrees at 9 bases. Per the germline V gene, CDR1 is KGHSH and CDR2 is LQKENI. Germline trimming cut 7 bases from V and 10 bases from J; bases unmatched to any gene: 8. The CDR3 has 13 residues. The CDR3, as DNA: TGTGCCAGCTTTGATGGACAGGGGCTTATTCAGTACTTC. This codes for CASFDGQGLIQYF.